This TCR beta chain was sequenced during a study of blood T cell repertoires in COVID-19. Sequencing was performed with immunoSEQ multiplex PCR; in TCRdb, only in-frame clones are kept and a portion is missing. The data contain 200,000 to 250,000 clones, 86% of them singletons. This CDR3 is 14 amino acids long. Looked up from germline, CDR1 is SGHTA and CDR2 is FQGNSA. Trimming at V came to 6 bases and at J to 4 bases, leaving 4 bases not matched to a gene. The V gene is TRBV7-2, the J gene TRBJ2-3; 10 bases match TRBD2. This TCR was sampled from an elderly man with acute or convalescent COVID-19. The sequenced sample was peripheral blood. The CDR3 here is CASRISGGSDTQYF. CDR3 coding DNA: TGTGCCAGCAGGATTAGCGGGGGGTCAGATACGCAGTATTTT. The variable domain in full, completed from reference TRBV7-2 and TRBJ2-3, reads GAGVSQSPSNKVTEKGKDVELRCDPISGHTALYWYRQSLGQGLEFLIYFQGNSAPDKSGLPSDRFSAERTGGSVSTLTIQRTQQEDSAVYLCASRISGGSDTQYFGPGTRLTVL.